This passage covers 9 T cell receptor beta chains from one sample sequenced in a study of regulatory T cells in long-lasting Graves disease. Time point defined: newly diagnosed GD, antithyroid drugs for less than 3 months. Extracted RNA from PBMCs served as the source of the TCR library. Libraries of TCR beta came from iRepertoire HTBI primers plus Arm-PCR of CDR3 regions. TCRdb ran MiXCR on the multiplex PCR reads and lists one entry per CDR3 protein. The sample contains 450,000 to 650,000 distinct CDR3 sequences, more than 15% of which appear only once. A further study also used this sample, focusing on T cells in Graves' hyperthyroidism and ophthalmopathy.

This specimen consisted of peripheral blood mononuclear cells (PBMCs), obtained at new diagnosis, from a patient treated with antithyroid drugs. The receptors come from a woman aged 35-65 years with Graves disease.

The CDR3 sequence is CSARVGGGAHYNEQFF. For the CDR3, the DNA is TGCAGTGCTAGAGTGGGCGGGGGGGCCCACTACAATGAGCAGTTCTTC. The chain employs TRBV20-1 and TRBJ2-1, with TRBD2 matching 9 bases. With 1 base clipped from V and 3 bases from J, the junction kept 7 bases outside the gene matches. The CDR3 consists of 16 residues. Germline V gene sequence: CDR1 DFQATT, CDR2 SNEGSKA (reference sequence).

There are a few counts of this clonotype. The chain uses TRBV4-1 and TRBJ1-5, with D unclear. There are 13 residues in the CDR3. The V gene lost 0 bases and the J gene lost 9 bases, with 9 bases spanning the gap. Germline-derived CDR1 and CDR2 are MGHRA and YSYEKL. CDR3 DNA: TGCGCCAGCAGCCAAGATATGTGGGCGCCCCAGCATTTT. Protein: CASSQDMWAPQHF.

This clonotype was found a few times. J is TRBJ1-2 and V is TRBV19; D unclear. V lost 5 bases to trimming and J lost 4 bases, with 20 bases between them. The CDR3 is made up of 16 amino acids. CDR1 LNHDA and CDR2 SQIVND come from the germline V gene (reference sequence). The CDR3 sequence: CASSLTGFSPLYGYTF. For the CDR3, the DNA is TGTGCCAGTAGTTTGACGGGATTCTCCCCTCTCTATGGCTACACCTTC.

There are many counts of this clonotype. This rearrangement joins TRBV3-1 to TRBJ1-5; perhaps TRBD1 as D (6 bases). V was cut by 5 bases and J by 6 bases, with 8 bases left in between. Germline CDR1 and CDR2: LGHDT and YNNKEL (reference sequence). The CDR3 covers 12 residues. CDR3 in amino acids: CASSVRGQPQHF. CDR3 DNA: TGTGCCAGCAGCGTCAGGGGTCAGCCCCAGCATTTT.

The gene calls are TRBV28 and TRBJ2-3; TRBD1 aligns across 9 bases. This CDR3 is built from 13 residues. Germline V gene lookup returns CDR1 MDHEN and CDR2 SYDVKM. The trim removed 7 bases at V and 8 bases at J, leaving 7 bases unmatched. CDR3 sequence: CASTKDRGGTQYF. For the CDR3, the DNA is TGTGCCAGCACTAAGGACAGGGGCGGTACGCAGTATTTT.

This clonotype was observed a few times. The chain couples TRBV10-2 to TRBJ2-3, with D tentatively TRBD1 or TRBD2 (6 bases each). V was shortened by 3 bases and J by 3 bases, with 13 bases between the two germline ends. In germline, CDR1 is WSHSY, CDR2 SAAADI. This CDR3 is built from 15 residues. As DNA, the CDR3 is TGCGCCAGCAGTGATAGGAGGGACATAACAGATACGCAGTATTTT. Translating it yields CASSDRRDITDTQYF.

The sample holds a few counts of this clonotype. V gene TRBV10-3 combines with J gene TRBJ1-1, with D tentatively TRBD1 (6 bases). The germline gives CDR1 ENHRY, CDR2 SYGVKD. The ends were cut back, 3 bases at V and 10 bases at J, with 21 bases in the middle. The CDR3 has 15 residues. The CDR3 reads CAISEQDSLGPGAFF. Here the CDR3 DNA reads TGTGCCATCAGTGAACAGGACAGCTTGGGACCGGGAGCTTTCTTT.

The table lists this clonotype with a few counts. The chain carries TRBV11-2 and TRBJ2-7; D remains unclear. The V and J ends lost 5 bases and 0 bases respectively, with 14 bases between them. The CDR3 sequence is 15 residues long. The germline gives CDR1 SGHAT, CDR2 FQNNGV. The CDR3: CASSVTYPGSYEQYF. The CDR3 DNA reads as TGTGCCAGCAGCGTCACCTACCCGGGCTCCTACGAGCAGTACTTC.

The V call is TRBV6-2 or TRBV6-3, the J call TRBJ2-1, with a possible D match to TRBD2 (5 bases). V gave up 2 bases and J gave up 4 bases, with 12 bases separating them. Looked up from germline, CDR1 is MNHEY and CDR2 is SVGEGT. The length of the CDR3 is 15 residues. CDR3 loop: CASSYTRPAYNEQFF. CDR3 DNA sequence: TGTGCCAGCAGTTACACTAGACCGGCTTACAATGAGCAGTTCTTC.